This T cell receptor beta chain appears in the sequencing data of a study of blood T cell repertoires in COVID-19. As for the study in general: The origin of the acute and convalescent COVID-19 samples was the United States, Italy and Spain. PBMCs, B-cell-depleted T cells, or T cells were the source of the cDNA or gDNA that made up the material.

The germline CDR1 and CDR2 sequences are MDHEN and SYDVKM. Trimming shortened V by 7 bases and J by 5 bases, and 9 bases separated the two germline ends. This CDR3 comprises 12 residues. Study processing details: Scientists estimated how many nucleated cells there were by amplifying reference gene primers. Clones were sequenced by immunoSEQ multiplex PCR, and TCRdb holds only the in-frame ones, with some missing. V, J and clone size reflect that table, while D and trimming were determined from the DNA. This table holds some 110,000 clones, around 85% found once. The chain links TRBV28 to TRBJ1-5; D unclear. Sequencing was performed on peripheral blood. The TCR sequence derives from a middle-aged man with acute or convalescent COVID-19. The CDR3 here is CASTGGDQPQHF. CDR3 sequence (DNA): TGTGCCAGCACCGGCGGAGATCAGCCCCAGCATTTT.